A single sample gave rise to the 5 T cell receptor beta chains below, sequenced in a study of regulatory T cells in long-lasting Graves disease. Investigators prepared the TCR beta libraries by applying iRepertoire HTBI primers and Arm-PCR of CDR3 regions. In TCRdb, the multiplex PCR reads were re-called with MiXCR into one record per CDR3 protein. Of about 420,000 distinct CDR3 sequences listed, approximately 16% are singletons. Noted time point: newly diagnosed GD, antithyroid drugs for less than 3 months. PBMC-extracted RNA yielded the TCR library. The sample was also reused in another study, on T cells in Graves' hyperthyroidism and ophthalmopathy.

The sample in question was peripheral blood mononuclear cells (PBMCs), obtained at new diagnosis, from a patient treated with antithyroid drugs. These receptors originate from a woman aged 18-29 years with Graves disease.

Ten or more counts support this clonotype. The chain joins TRBV12-3 or TRBV12-4 to TRBJ1-1; 7 bases match TRBD1. The J segment lost 7 bases and the V segment lost 2 bases, leaving 4 bases of the junction unmatched. This CDR3 comprises 13 residues. The CDR3 nucleotides read TGTGCCAGCAGTTTATTTGGGACAGATGAAGCTTTCTTT. It yields the protein CASSLFGTDEAFF.

Notes on this clonotype: A read error likely explains this, since a far larger clone differs by one base. The chain couples TRBV7-2 to TRBJ2-7; D unclear. V lost 5 bases, J lost 0 bases, and 11 bases lay in between. This CDR3 contains 14 residues. Germline V gene data show CDR1 as SGHTA and CDR2 as FQGNSA. The CDR3, as DNA: TGTGCCAGCAGCCCCCATGGTAGCTCCTACGAGCAGTACTTC. It specifies CASSPHGSSYEQYF.

The chain is built from TRBV6-5 and TRBJ1-5; D possibly corresponds to TRBD1 (5 bases). The V gene lost 0 bases and the J gene lost 3 bases, with 15 bases spanning the gap. Germline lookup yields CDR1 MNHEY and CDR2 SVGAGI. This CDR3 spans 17 amino acids. CDR3 amino acids: CASSYSGGRALNQPQHF. As DNA, the CDR3 is TGTGCCAGCAGTTACTCAGGCGGCAGGGCCCTCAATCAGCCCCAGCATTTT.

The V gene is TRBV7-9, the J gene TRBJ2-7; D is unresolved. This CDR3 comprises 15 residues. Germline V gene lookup returns CDR1 SEHNR and CDR2 FQNEAQ (reference sequence). Between the trimmed V and J ends, which lost 1 base and 7 bases, there was a span of 17 bases. CDR3 sequence: CASSLVLSSYNEQYF. The CDR3 DNA sequence: TGTGCCAGCAGCTTAGTACTGAGCTCCTACAATGAGCAGTACTTC.

The V call is TRBV20-1, the J call TRBJ1-5, with D perhaps matching TRBD1 (5 bases). CDR1 and CDR2 from the germline V gene are DFQATT and SNEGSKA (reference sequence). Trimming left V 6 bases short and J 3 bases short, with 12 bases between. The CDR3 is 13 amino acids. CDR3 in DNA: TGCAGTGCCGAGATCGGGACCAATCAGCCCCAGCATTTT. It specifies CSAEIGTNQPQHF.